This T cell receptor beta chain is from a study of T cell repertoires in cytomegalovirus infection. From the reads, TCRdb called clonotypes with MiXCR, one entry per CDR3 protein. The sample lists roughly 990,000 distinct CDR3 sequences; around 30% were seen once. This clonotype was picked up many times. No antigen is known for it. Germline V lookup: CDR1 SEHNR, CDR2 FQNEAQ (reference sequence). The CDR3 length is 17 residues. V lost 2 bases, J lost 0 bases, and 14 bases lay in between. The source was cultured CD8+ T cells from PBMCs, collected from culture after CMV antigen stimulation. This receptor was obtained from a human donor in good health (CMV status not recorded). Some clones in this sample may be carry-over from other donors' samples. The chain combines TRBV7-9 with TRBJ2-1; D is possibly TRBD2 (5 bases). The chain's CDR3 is CASSLKGLGSSYNEQFF. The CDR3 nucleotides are TGTGCCAGCAGCTTAAAGGGCTTGGGGAGCTCCTACAATGAGCAGTTCTTC.